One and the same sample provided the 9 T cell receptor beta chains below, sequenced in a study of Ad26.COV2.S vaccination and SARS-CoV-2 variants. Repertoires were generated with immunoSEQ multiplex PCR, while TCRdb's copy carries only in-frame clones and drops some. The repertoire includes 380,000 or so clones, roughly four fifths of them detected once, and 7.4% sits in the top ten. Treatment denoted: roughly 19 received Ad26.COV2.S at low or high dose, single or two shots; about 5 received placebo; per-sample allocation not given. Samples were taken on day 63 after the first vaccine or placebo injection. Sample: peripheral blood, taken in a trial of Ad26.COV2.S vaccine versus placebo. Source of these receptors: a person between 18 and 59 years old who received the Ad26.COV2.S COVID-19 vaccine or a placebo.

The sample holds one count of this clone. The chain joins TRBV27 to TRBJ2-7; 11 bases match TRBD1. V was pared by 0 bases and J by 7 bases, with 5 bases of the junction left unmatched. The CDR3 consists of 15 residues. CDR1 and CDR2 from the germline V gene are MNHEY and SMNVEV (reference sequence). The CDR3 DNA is TGTGCCAGCAGTTTATCTTTGGGGACAGGGGGGGAGCAGTACTTC. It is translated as CASSLSLGTGGEQYF.

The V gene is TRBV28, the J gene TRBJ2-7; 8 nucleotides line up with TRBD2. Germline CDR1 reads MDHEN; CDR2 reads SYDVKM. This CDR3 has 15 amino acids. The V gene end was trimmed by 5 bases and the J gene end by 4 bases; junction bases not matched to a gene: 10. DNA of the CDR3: TGTGCCAGCAGTAACGGGGGGGGCCGAGGGTACGAGCAGTACTTC. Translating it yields CASSNGGGRGYEQYF.

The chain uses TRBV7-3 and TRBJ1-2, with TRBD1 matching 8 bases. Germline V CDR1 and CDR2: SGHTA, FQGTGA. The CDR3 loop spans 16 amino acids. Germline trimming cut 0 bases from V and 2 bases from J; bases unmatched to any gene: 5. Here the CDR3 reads CASSLTGGQANYGYTF. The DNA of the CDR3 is TGTGCCAGCAGCTTAACGGGGGGACAGGCGAACTATGGCTACACCTTC. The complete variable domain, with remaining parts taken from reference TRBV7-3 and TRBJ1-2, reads GAGVSQTPSNKVTEKGKYVELRCDPISGHTALYWYRQSLGQGPEFLIYFQGTGAADDSGLPNDRFFAVRPEGSVSTLKIQRTERGDSAVYLCASSLTGGQANYGYTFGSGTRLTVV.

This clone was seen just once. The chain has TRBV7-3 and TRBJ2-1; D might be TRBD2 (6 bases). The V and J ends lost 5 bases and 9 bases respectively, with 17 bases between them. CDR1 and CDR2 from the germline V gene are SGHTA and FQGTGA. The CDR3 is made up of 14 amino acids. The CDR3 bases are TGTGCCAGCAGCCCCCAGGCCGGAGGGAGTGAGCAGTTCTTC. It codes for CASSPQAGGSEQFF.

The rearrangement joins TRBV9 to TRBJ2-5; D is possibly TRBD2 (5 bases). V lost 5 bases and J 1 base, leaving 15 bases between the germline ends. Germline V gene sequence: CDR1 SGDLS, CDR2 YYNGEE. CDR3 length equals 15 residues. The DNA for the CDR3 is TGTGCCAGCAGTGAGGACTGGACGGTCCAAGAGACCCAGTACTTC. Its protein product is CASSEDWTVQETQYF.

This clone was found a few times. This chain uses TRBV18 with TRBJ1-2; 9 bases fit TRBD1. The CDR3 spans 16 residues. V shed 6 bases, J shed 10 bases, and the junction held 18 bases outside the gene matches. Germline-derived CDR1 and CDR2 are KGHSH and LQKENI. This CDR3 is CASSHTHTGQGSVYTF. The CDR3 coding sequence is TGTGCCAGCTCTCACACCCATACGGGACAGGGATCTGTCTACACCTTC.

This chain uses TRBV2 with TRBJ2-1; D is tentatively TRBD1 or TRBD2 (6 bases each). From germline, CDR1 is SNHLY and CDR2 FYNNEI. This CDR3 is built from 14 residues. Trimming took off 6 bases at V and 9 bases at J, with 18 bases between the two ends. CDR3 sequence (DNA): TGTGCCAGCAGCCCCCCTAGCAGGGGAGGTGAGCAGTTCTTC. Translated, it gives CASSPPSRGGEQFF.

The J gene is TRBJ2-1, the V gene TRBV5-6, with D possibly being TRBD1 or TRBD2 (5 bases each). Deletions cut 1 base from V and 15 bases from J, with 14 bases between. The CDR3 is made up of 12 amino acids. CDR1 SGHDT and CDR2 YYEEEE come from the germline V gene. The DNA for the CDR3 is TGTGCCAGCAGCTTGCGGGACCATACCCCGTTCTTC. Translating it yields CASSLRDHTPFF.

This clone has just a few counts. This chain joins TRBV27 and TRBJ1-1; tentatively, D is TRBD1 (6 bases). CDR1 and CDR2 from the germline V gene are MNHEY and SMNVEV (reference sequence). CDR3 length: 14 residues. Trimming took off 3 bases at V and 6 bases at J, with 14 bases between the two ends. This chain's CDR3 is CASSFRRGIPEAFF. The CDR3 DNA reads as TGTGCCAGCAGTTTCCGCAGGGGTATCCCTGAAGCTTTCTTT.